These 9 T cell receptor beta chains originate from one sample sequenced in a study of blood T cell repertoires in COVID-19. Clones were read by immunoSEQ multiplex PCR, and TCRdb kept only the in-frame ones, dropping some. The repertoire holds tens of thousands of clones, with about 91% as singletons. The source material was peripheral blood. The receptors here all came from an elderly woman with acute or convalescent COVID-19.

This chain connects TRBV9 to TRBJ1-1; D perhaps matches TRBD1 (6 bases). The CDR3 totals 14 residues. Trimming took off 4 bases at V and 1 base at J, with 11 bases between the two ends. Germline CDR1 and CDR2: SGDLS and YYNGEE. In DNA, the CDR3 is TGTGCCAGCAGCATCGGACAGCCGAACACTGAAGCTTTCTTT. It codes for CASSIGQPNTEAFF.

This chain connects TRBV3-1 (or the pseudogene TRBV3-2) to TRBJ1-5, with 7 bases that match TRBD1. Losses at the gene ends were 3 bases for V and 7 bases for J; bases not matched to a gene: 6. Germline values: CDR1 LGHDT, CDR2 YNNKEL (reference sequence). The CDR3 totals 14 residues. This CDR3 is CASSQTGNRQPQHF. In nucleotides, the CDR3 is TGTGCCAGCAGCCAGACAGGGAATCGGCAGCCCCAGCATTTT.

V and J are TRBV3-1 (or the pseudogene TRBV3-2) and TRBJ1-2; 7 nucleotides match TRBD1. This CDR3 region has 14 residues. The ends lost 3 bases at V and 1 base at J; junction bases unmatched: 2. Per the germline V gene, CDR1 is LGHDT and CDR2 is YNNKEL (reference sequence). The CDR3 nucleotides are TGTGCCAGCAGCCACGGACAGGTTAACTATGGCTACACCTTC. Translation gives CASSHGQVNYGYTF.

The chain recombines TRBV30 with TRBJ1-1; the match to TRBD1 covers 9 bases. Germline-derived CDR1 and CDR2 are GTSNPN and SVGIG (reference sequence). J lost 5 bases, V lost 4 bases, and 5 bases had no gene match. The CDR3 extends over 13 amino acids. The CDR3 DNA reads as TGTGCCTGGAACAGGGGGCGTAGAACTGAAGCTTTCTTT. Translating gives CAWNRGRRTEAFF.

The CDR3 DNA reads as TGTGCCATTTCCAGAACAGGGACGAGGGACCAGCCCCAGCATTTT. It translates to CAISRTGTRDQPQHF. The V gene is TRBV10-3, the J gene TRBJ1-5; the D gene is possibly TRBD1 (6 bases). Germline CDR1 and CDR2: ENHRY and SYGVKD. The CDR3 is made up of 15 amino acids. V lost 9 bases, J lost 7 bases, and 22 bases lay in between.

The chain combines TRBV4-1 with TRBJ1-6; D may be TRBD1 (6 bases). In germline, CDR1 is MGHRA, CDR2 YSYEKL. V was pared by 1 base and J by 7 bases, with 20 bases between. This CDR3 has 18 residues. The CDR3 here is CASSQVGGGGGENSPLHF. CDR3 nucleotides: TGCGCCAGCAGCCAAGTAGGAGGGGGGGGAGGCGAAAATTCACCCCTCCACTTT.

This clone was seen a single time. This chain uses TRBV12-3 or TRBV12-4 with TRBJ1-2, with D hard to call. The CDR3 consists of 12 residues. Trimming removed 5 bases at V and 13 bases at J, with 17 bases between. CDR3 sequence (DNA): TGTGCCAGCAGTGACCAGAAGGGCGCGGGCACCTTC. This sequence encodes CASSDQKGAGTF.

V gene TRBV5-6 combines with J gene TRBJ1-4; no reliable D call. CDR1 is SGHDT and CDR2 is YYEEEE in the germline V gene. The length of the CDR3 is 17 residues. Trimming cost V 1 base and J 0 bases, with 13 bases left between them. The CDR3 is CASSLQEGWTTNEKLFF. In DNA, the CDR3 is TGTGCCAGCAGCTTGCAAGAGGGATGGACAACTAATGAAAAACTGTTTTTT.

V and J are TRBV30 and TRBJ2-1, with 7 bases lining up with TRBD1. Germline values: CDR1 GTSNPN, CDR2 SVGIG (reference sequence). CDR3 size: 14 residues. V lost 6 bases to trimming and J lost 2 bases; unmatched junction nucleotides: 7. CDR3 sequence reads: CACYGDRAYNEQFF. In nucleotides, the CDR3 is TGTGCCTGTTATGGTGACAGGGCCTACAATGAGCAGTTCTTC.